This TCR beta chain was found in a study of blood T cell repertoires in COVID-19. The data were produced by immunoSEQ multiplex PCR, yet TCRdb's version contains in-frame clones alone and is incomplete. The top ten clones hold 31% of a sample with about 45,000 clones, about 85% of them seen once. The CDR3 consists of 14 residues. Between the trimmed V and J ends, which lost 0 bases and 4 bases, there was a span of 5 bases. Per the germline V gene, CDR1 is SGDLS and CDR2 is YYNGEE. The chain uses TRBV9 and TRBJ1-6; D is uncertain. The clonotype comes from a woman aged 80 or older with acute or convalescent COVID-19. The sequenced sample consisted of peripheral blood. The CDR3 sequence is CASSVGGYNSPLHF. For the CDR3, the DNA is TGTGCCAGCAGCGTAGGAGGGTATAATTCACCCCTCCACTTT. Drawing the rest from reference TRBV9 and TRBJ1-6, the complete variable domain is DSGVTQTPKHLITATGQRVTLRCSPRSGDLSVYWYQQSLDQGLQFLIQYYNGEERAKGNILERFSAQQFPDLHSELNLSSLELGDSALYFCASSVGGYNSPLHFGNGTRLTVT.